This TCR beta chain is from a study of regulatory T cells in long-lasting Graves disease. As for time point: newly diagnosed GD, antithyroid drugs for less than 3 months. PBMC RNA served as the TCR library source. Germline loops: CDR1 SGHDN, CDR2 FVKESK. CDR3 size: 14 residues. Trimming stripped 7 bases from V and 7 bases from J, with 14 bases between. This clonotype was seen at least ten times. HTBI primers from iRepertoire and Arm-PCR of CDR3 regions yielded the TCR beta libraries. TCRdb reprocessed the multiplex PCR reads with MiXCR, giving one entry per CDR3 protein. Among around 420,000 distinct CDR3 sequences listed, roughly 15% were seen once. The sample was also reused in another study, on T cells in Graves' hyperthyroidism and ophthalmopathy.

The receptor was derived from a woman aged 40 to 50 with Graves disease. The chain combines TRBV14 with TRBJ1-6; D not resolved. Sequences were derived from peripheral blood mononuclear cells (PBMCs), sampled at new diagnosis, from a patient treated with antithyroid drugs. The CDR3 sequence is CASNVYGLNSPLHF. The CDR3 DNA sequence: TGTGCCAGCAACGTATACGGGCTGAATTCACCCCTCCACTTT.